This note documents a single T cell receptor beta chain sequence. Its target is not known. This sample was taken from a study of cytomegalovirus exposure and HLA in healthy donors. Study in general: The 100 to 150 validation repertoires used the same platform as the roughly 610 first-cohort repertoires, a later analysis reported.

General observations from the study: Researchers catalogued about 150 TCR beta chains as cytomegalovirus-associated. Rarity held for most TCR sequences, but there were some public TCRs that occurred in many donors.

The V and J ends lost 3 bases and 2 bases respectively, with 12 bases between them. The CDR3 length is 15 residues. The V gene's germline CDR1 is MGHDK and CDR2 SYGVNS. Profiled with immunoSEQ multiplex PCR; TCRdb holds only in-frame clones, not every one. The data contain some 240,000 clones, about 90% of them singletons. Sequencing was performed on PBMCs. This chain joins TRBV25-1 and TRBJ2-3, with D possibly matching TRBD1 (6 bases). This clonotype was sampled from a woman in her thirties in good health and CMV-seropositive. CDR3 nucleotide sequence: TGTGCCAGCAGTGACGAGGCAGGGGCCACAGATACGCAGTATTTT. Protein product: CASSDEAGATDTQYF.